Listed below are T cell receptor beta chains from one sample, sequenced in a study of CD8 T cells in Susac syndrome. TCRdb itself ran the immunoSEQ multiplex PCR reads through MiXCR, one entry per CDR3 protein. This repertoire shows roughly 200,000 distinct CDR3 sequences, over 90% found once; its top ten account for 0.082%. Material: CD4+ T cells from PBMCs. These receptors all stem from a human donor with multiple sclerosis. CDR3s include the opening cysteine and the closing phenylalanine or tryptophan. A D gene is named only where the DNA matches it firmly. Size tells how often a clone was seen (once, few, many) or the class of an expanded clone, and some rows leave it out.

j_call | clone_size | v_call | d_call | cdr3_nt | cdr3_aa
TRBJ2-7 | NA | TRBV6-5 | NA | TGTGCCAGCAGTTACTATCCAAACCGTCTCTACGAGCAGTACTTC | CASSYYPNRLYEQYF
TRBJ1-2 | NA | TRBV3-1 | NA | TGTGCCAGCAGCCAATCGGAGGGCAGTGGCTACACCTTC | CASSQSEGSGYTF
TRBJ2-7 | NA | TRBV25-1 | TRBD2 | TGTGCCAGCGGGGGAGTTGGCGCGGGGGTCTACGAGCAGTACTTC | CASGGVGAGVYEQYF
TRBJ2-3 | NA | TRBV6-5 | NA | TGTGCCAGCAGTTACTCCCCTTACTCAAGTGCTAGCACAGATACGCAGTATTTT | CASSYSPYSSASTDTQYF
TRBJ1-2 | NA | TRBV29-1 | NA | TGCAGCGTTGATACGACTTTGGGCTATGGCTACACCTTC | CSVDTTLGYGYTF
TRBJ1-1 | NA | TRBV30 | TRBD1 | TGTGCCCAGACGACAGGGGGCCCTGAAGCTTTCTTT | CAQTTGGPEAFF
TRBJ2-5 | NA | TRBV12-3/TRBV12-4 | NA | TGTGCCAGCAGCCGAGGGACTTCGCAAGAGACCCAGTACTTC | CASSRGTSQETQYF
TRBJ2-2 | NA | TRBV3-1 | TRBD2 | TGTGCCAGCACCGGGGGGTCGTACACCGGGGAGCTGTTTTTT | CASTGGSYTGELFF
TRBJ1-1 | NA | TRBV30 | NA | TGTGCCTGGAATAAGGGAGAGGGCACTGAAGCTTTCTTT | CAWNKGEGTEAFF
TRBJ1-2 | NA | TRBV5-6 | NA | TGTGCCAGCAGCTTTTTGGGAAGACAGTATGGCTACACCTTC | CASSFLGRQYGYTF
TRBJ2-1 | NA | TRBV29-1 | NA | TGCAGCGTTGAATGGGCGGGGAATGAGCAGTTCTTC | CSVEWAGNEQFF
TRBJ2-5 | NA | TRBV4-2 | NA | TGTGCCAGCAGCCAAGCGGGGGATGAGACCCAGTACTTC | CASSQAGDETQYF
TRBJ1-5 | NA | TRBV19 | TRBD1 | TGTGCCAGTACTCCCCGACAGGGGGGTACGCGTCAGCCCCAGCATTTT | CASTPRQGGTRQPQHF
TRBJ2-7 | NA | TRBV7-2 | TRBD2 | TGTGCCAGCAGCTTGGTAGCGGGGCCGGAGGAGCAGTACTTC | CASSLVAGPEEQYF
TRBJ2-3 | NA | TRBV5-6 | NA | TGTGCCAGCAGCTTACGGGGGTCGTTCACAGATACGCAGTATTTT | CASSLRGSFTDTQYF
TRBJ1-5 | NA | TRBV27 | NA | TGTGCCAGCAGTTTCGGGACGGGAAGCAATCAGCCCCAGCATTTT | CASSFGTGSNQPQHF
TRBJ1-1 | NA | TRBV14 | TRBD1 | TGTGCCAGCAGCCAAAGACAGGGACAGAACACTGAAGCTTTCTTT | CASSQRQGQNTEAFF
TRBJ1-6 | NA | TRBV6-5 | NA | TGTGCCAGCAGGAACTCGGCAGGGCATAGTTCACCCCTCCACTTT | CASRNSAGHSSPLHF
TRBJ1-2 | NA | TRBV30 | NA | TGTGCCTGGAGTGTAGTAGGGGTCGGAGGCTACACCTTC | CAWSVVGVGGYTF
TRBJ1-4 | NA | TRBV27 | NA | TGTGCCAGCACTCGGACAGCTACAACTAATGAAAAACTGTTTTTT | CASTRTATTNEKLFF
TRBJ2-3 | NA | TRBV27 | NA | TGTGCCAGCAGTTTATTTCCAGGAGATACGCAGTATTTT | CASSLFPGDTQYF
TRBJ1-2 | NA | TRBV7-2 | NA | TGTGCCAGCAGCTACAGGACTGCCGTGTTTCGGAGTTATGGCTACACCTTC | CASSYRTAVFRSYGYTF
TRBJ1-6 | few | TRBV6-6 | TRBD1 | TGTGCCAGCTTCGGGACAGGAGCATCCTCACCCCTCCACTTT | CASFGTGASSPLHF
TRBJ2-1 | NA | TRBV4-2 | NA | TGTGCCAGCAGCCAAGAGGCGGGGAATGAGCAGTTCTTC | CASSQEAGNEQFF
TRBJ2-7 | NA | TRBV20-1 | NA | TGCAGTGCTAGACTGGTCGGACCGACCTACGAGCAGTACTTC | CSARLVGPTYEQYF
TRBJ2-5 | NA | TRBV9 | NA | TGTGCCAGCAGCGTCGCCCTCACCCCCGAGACCCAGTACTTC | CASSVALTPETQYF
TRBJ1-4 | NA | TRBV7-6 | NA | TGTGCCAGCAGCTACAGGGTTAATGAAAAACTGTTTTTT | CASSYRVNEKLFF
TRBJ1-2 | NA | TRBV27 | TRBD1 | TGTGCCAGCAGTTTAAGACAGGGTCATGGCTACACCTTC | CASSLRQGHGYTF
TRBJ2-5 | NA | TRBV20-1 | NA | TGCAGTGCTAGGGAGAGGACGGCAGTCCAGGACCCCCAAGAGACCCAGTACTTC | CSARERTAVQDPQETQYF
TRBJ2-5 | NA | TRBV7-6 | TRBD1 | TGTGCCAGCAGCCTCGGGACAGGGGAAGAGACCCAGTACTTC | CASSLGTGEETQYF